The next 20 T cell receptor beta chains were all read from a single sample in a study of T-cell memory formation after mild COVID-19. TCRdb reprocessed the 5' RACE reads via MiXCR and lists one record per CDR3 protein. The data show about 150,000 distinct CDR3 sequences, less than 25% seen once. Specimen: PBMCs or a T cell subset sorted from them (not recorded which). These receptors were collected from an adult woman who had mild COVID-19 (a few samples of this study predate the infection). Cell type and time point are not known.

In this sample, this clonotype turned up a few times. The rearrangement links TRBV7-9 to TRBJ2-2; D possibly corresponds to TRBD2 (5 bases). Trimming removed 1 base from V and 0 bases from J, with 12 bases in between. The germline CDR1 and CDR2 sequences are SEHNR and FQNEAQ (reference sequence). CDR3 size: 17 residues. The CDR3 here is CASSLVPGWANTGELFF. In nucleotides, the CDR3 is TGTGCCAGCAGCTTAGTTCCGGGGTGGGCGAACACCGGGGAGCTGTTTTTT.

The rearrangement uses TRBV9 and TRBJ2-3; D remains unclear. V dropped 2 bases and J dropped 2 bases, with 9 bases sitting between them. This CDR3 comprises 14 residues. Germline V gene sequence: CDR1 SGDLS, CDR2 YYNGEE. CDR3 DNA sequence: TGTGCCAGCAGCGTGGAGTCGTACACAGATACGCAGTATTTT. Translating gives CASSVESYTDTQYF.

This clonotype was counted only a few times. The chain recombines TRBV15 with TRBJ2-1, with D possibly matching TRBD2 (6 bases). With 0 bases removed from V and 6 bases from J, the gap between germline ends came to 15 bases. The CDR3 loop spans 16 amino acids. CDR1 and CDR2 from the germline V gene are LNHNV and YYDKDF (reference sequence). The CDR3 DNA reads as TGTGCCACCAGCAGAGAAACAGGAGGGACCGCCAATGAGCAGTTCTTC. Translated, it gives CATSRETGGTANEQFF.

The V call is TRBV12-3 or TRBV12-4, the J call TRBJ2-6; D call uncertain. V shed 0 bases and J shed 2 bases, with 5 bases lying between them. The CDR3 extends over 15 amino acids. The CDR3 loop reads CASSLASAGANVLTF. CDR3 nucleotide sequence: TGTGCCAGCAGTTTAGCCAGTGCTGGGGCCAACGTCCTGACTTTC.

The V gene is TRBV19, the J gene TRBJ1-2; 7 positions agree with TRBD1. Germline loops: CDR1 LNHDA, CDR2 SQIVND (reference sequence). CDR3 size: 14 residues. Unmatched junction bases numbered 13, after V lost 7 bases and J lost 8 bases. CDR3 bases: TGTGCCAGTAATATCGGGACAGAGGGCTTCGGCTACACCTTC. Its translation: CASNIGTEGFGYTF. Full variable domain (rest looked up from reference TRBV19 and TRBJ1-2): DGGITQSPKYLFRKEGQNVTLSCEQNLNHDAMYWYRQDPGQGLRLIYYSQIVNDFQKGDIAEGYSVSREKKESFPLTVTSAQKNPTAFYLCASNIGTEGFGYTFGSGTRLTVV.

The chain links TRBV12-3 or TRBV12-4 to TRBJ2-6; 7 bases are a match to TRBD2. V shed 3 bases and J 2 bases; nucleotides not matched to a gene: 1. This CDR3 contains 15 residues. CDR3 loop: CASSLGTTGANVLTF. CDR3 DNA: TGTGCCAGCAGTTTGGGGACTACTGGGGCCAACGTCCTGACTTTC.

This clonotype has more than one count but fewer than ten. The chain's CDR3 is CASSFPGQYYEQYF. The CDR3 DNA is TGTGCCAGCAGTTTCCCTGGACAGTACTACGAGCAGTACTTC. The chain joins TRBV28 to TRBJ2-7; D might be TRBD1 (6 bases). Looked up from germline, CDR1 is MDHEN and CDR2 is SYDVKM. CDR3 length: 14 amino acids. Trimming left V 3 bases short and J 3 bases short, with 12 bases between.

The rearrangement joins TRBV7-6 to TRBJ1-1, with TRBD1 as a possible D gene (5 bases). The CDR3 is 14 amino acids. V was pared by 5 bases and J by 12 bases, with 22 bases between. Germline values: CDR1 SGHVS, CDR2 FNYEAQ. The chain's CDR3 is CASSGAPGEKQTFF. The CDR3 region has the DNA TGTGCCAGCAGCGGTGCTCCGGGGGAGAAACAGACTTTCTTT. The whole variable domain, remainder taken from reference TRBV7-6 and TRBJ1-1, is GAGVSQSPRYKVTKRGQDVALRCDPISGHVSLYWYRQALGQGPEFLTYFNYEAQQDKSGLPNDRFSAERPEGSISTLTIQRTEQRDSAMYRCASSGAPGEKQTFFGQGTRLTVV.

This clonotype showed up just a few times. This chain uses TRBV4-2 with TRBJ1-2, with D perhaps TRBD1 (5 bases). Germline values: CDR1 LGHNA, CDR2 YNFKEQ. This CDR3 is 16 amino acids long. V dropped 0 bases and J dropped 5 bases, with 16 bases sitting between them. In nucleotides, the CDR3 is TGTGCCAGCAGCCAAGATTTGTTGGACACTGGGTATGGCTACACCTTC. Translating gives CASSQDLLDTGYGYTF.

The chain links TRBV5-1 to TRBJ2-1; 7 bases line up with TRBD2. CDR3 size: 14 residues. Germline V gene sequence: CDR1 SGHRS, CDR2 YFSETQ. V was clipped by 1 base and J by 8 bases; unmatched bases: 6. The CDR3 DNA is TGCGCCAGCAGCTTGAATCTAGCGGTCGATGAGCAGTTCTTC. It specifies CASSLNLAVDEQFF.

This chain joins TRBV11-2 and TRBJ2-2, with 8 bases aligning to TRBD2. The length of the CDR3 is 14 residues. J lost 10 bases, V lost 1 base, and 5 bases had no gene match. Germline CDR1 reads SGHAT; CDR2 reads FQNNGV. CDR3 region: CASSLVSAGVELFF. CDR3 bases: TGTGCCAGCAGCTTAGTTTCAGCGGGGGTGGAGCTGTTTTTT.

This clonotype has a count of ten or more. The chain employs TRBV25-1 and TRBJ2-7; D remains ambiguous. The CDR3 is 15 residues long. In germline, CDR1 is MGHDK, CDR2 SYGVNS. V gave up 3 bases and J gave up 5 bases, with 17 bases separating them. The chain's CDR3 is CASSDPLPPLHEQYF. The CDR3 bases are TGTGCCAGCAGTGATCCCCTTCCCCCTCTTCACGAGCAGTACTTC.

In this sample, this clonotype turned up a few times. This chain uses TRBV24-1 with TRBJ2-1, with D uncertain. The germline gives CDR1 KGHDR, CDR2 SFDVKD. The CDR3 has 12 residues. Between the trimmed V and J ends, which lost 9 bases and 4 bases, there was a span of 9 bases. In DNA form, the CDR3 reads TGTGCCACCTCCAGAGCTTACAATGAGCAGTTCTTC. This sequence encodes CATSRAYNEQFF.

This clonotype was detected a few times. The chain joins TRBV7-8 to TRBJ2-4; tentatively, D is TRBD2 (6 bases). Trimming took 2 bases from V and 0 from J, leaving 8 bases between them. The CDR3 extends over 15 amino acids. The germline gives CDR1 SGHVS, CDR2 FQNEAQ. This CDR3 is CASSLRGIAKNIQYF. The CDR3 DNA sequence: TGTGCCAGCAGCTTACGCGGGATAGCCAAAAACATTCAGTACTTC.

The V and J genes are TRBV5-1 and TRBJ2-3; D is uncertain. With 7 bases removed from V and 2 bases from J, the gap between germline ends came to 20 bases. The CDR3 sequence is 16 residues long. In germline, CDR1 is SGHRS, CDR2 YFSETQ. The CDR3 coding sequence is TGCGCCAGCGCCGGCCAGGCGGCCCCCTACACAGATACGCAGTATTTT. Residues: CASAGQAAPYTDTQYF.

The table lists this clonotype with a few counts. The chain employs TRBV5-4 and TRBJ2-3; 7 nucleotides agree with TRBD2. CDR3 length: 15 amino acids. Germline CDR1 reads SGHNT; CDR2 reads YYREEE (reference sequence). J gave up 2 bases and V 9 bases, and 12 bases lay outside the gene matches. The CDR3 loop is CATVWAGETTDTQYF. The CDR3 DNA is TGTGCCACCGTCTGGGCGGGAGAGACCACAGATACGCAGTATTTT.

The chain employs TRBV29-1 and TRBJ2-3; D might be TRBD1 (6 bases). Germline CDR1 is SQVTM and CDR2 is ANQGSEA. The CDR3 is made up of 14 amino acids. The germline V and J ends were trimmed by 3 bases and 5 bases, with 15 bases remaining between them. In DNA, the CDR3 is TGCAGCGTTGAGGCAGGGGTTTTCCGAGATACGCAGTATTTT. It is translated as CSVEAGVFRDTQYF.

CDR3 protein: CASSLYPAMNTEAFF. The CDR3 region has the DNA TGTGCCAGCAGTTTATACCCGGCGATGAACACTGAAGCTTTCTTT. The rearrangement joins TRBV27 to TRBJ1-1; D uncertain. The length of the CDR3 is 15 residues. CDR1 is MNHEY, CDR2 SMNVEV, per germline (reference sequence). Trimming took off 1 base at V and 0 bases at J, with 9 bases between the two ends.

The rearrangement links TRBV7-2 to TRBJ2-2; 11 bases are a match to TRBD2. This CDR3 contains 16 residues. Germline CDR1 is SGHTA and CDR2 is FQGNSA. Losses at the gene ends were 5 bases for V and 1 base for J; bases not matched to a gene: 3. The CDR3 nucleotides are TGTGCCAGCAGCGGGGGACTAGCGGAGAACACCGGGGAGCTGTTTTTT. Translation: CASSGGLAENTGELFF.

The chain uses TRBV6-4 and TRBJ2-3, with D possibly being TRBD1 (5 bases). The CDR3 is 15 amino acids. V dropped 1 base and J dropped 0 bases, with 8 bases sitting between them. In germline, CDR1 is MRHNA, CDR2 SNTAGT. The CDR3 region has the DNA TGTGCCAGCAGTGACTATGGGGCTAGCACAGATACGCAGTATTTT. As protein: CASSDYGASTDTQYF.